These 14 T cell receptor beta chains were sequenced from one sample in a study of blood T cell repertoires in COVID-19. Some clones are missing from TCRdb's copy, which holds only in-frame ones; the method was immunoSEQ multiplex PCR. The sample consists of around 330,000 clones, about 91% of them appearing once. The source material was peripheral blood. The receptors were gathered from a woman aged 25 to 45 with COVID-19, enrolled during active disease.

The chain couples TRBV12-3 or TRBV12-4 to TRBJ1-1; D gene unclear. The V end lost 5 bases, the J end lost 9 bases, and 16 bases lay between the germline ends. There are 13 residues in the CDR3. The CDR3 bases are TGTGCCAGCAGTCCAGACTTGACCCCGAAAGCTTTCTTT. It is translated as CASSPDLTPKAFF.

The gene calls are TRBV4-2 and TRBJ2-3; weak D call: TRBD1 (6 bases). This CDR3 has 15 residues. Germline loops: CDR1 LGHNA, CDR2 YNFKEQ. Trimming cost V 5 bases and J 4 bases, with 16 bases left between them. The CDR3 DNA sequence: TGTGCCAGCAGCATGAGGCAGGGACAAGCAGATACGCAGTATTTT. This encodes CASSMRQGQADTQYF.

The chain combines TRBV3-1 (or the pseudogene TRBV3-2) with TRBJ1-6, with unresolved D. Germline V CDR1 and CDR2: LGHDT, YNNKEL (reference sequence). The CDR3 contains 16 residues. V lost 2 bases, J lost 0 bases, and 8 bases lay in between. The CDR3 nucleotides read TGTGCCAGCAGCCAACTCGGGTCCTCCTATAATTCACCCCTCCACTTT. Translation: CASSQLGSSYNSPLHF.

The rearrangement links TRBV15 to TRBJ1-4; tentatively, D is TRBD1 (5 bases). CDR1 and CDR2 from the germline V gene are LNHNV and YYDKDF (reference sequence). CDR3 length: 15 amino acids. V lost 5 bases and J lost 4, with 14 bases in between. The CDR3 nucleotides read TGTGCCACCAGCCCCCGGGGGGGGAGTAATGAAAAACTGTTTTTT. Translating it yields CATSPRGGSNEKLFF.

CDR3 in DNA: TGTGCCAGCAGCTTCTGGCCCTACGAGCAGTACTTC. Translating it yields CASSFWPYEQYF. The chain links TRBV7-9 to TRBJ2-7; unclear D gene. The germline V and J ends were trimmed by 3 bases and 2 bases, with 5 bases remaining between them. The CDR3 spans 12 residues. CDR1 is SEHNR and CDR2 is FQNEAQ in the germline V gene (reference sequence).

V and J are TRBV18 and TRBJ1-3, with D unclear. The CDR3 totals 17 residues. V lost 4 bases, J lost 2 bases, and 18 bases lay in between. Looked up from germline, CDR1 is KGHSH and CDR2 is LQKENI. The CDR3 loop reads CASSLEESLIPGNTIYF. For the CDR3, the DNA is TGTGCCAGCTCACTTGAGGAGAGCCTTATCCCTGGAAACACCATATATTTT.

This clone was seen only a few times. CDR3 nucleotides: TGTGCCAGCAGCTTGAACTCATACGAGCAGTACTTC. Protein product: CASSLNSYEQYF. This sequence joins TRBV5-6 and TRBJ2-7; D is unclear. V was pared by 1 base and J by 4 bases, with 6 bases between. The CDR3 spans 12 residues. Germline values: CDR1 SGHDT, CDR2 YYEEEE.

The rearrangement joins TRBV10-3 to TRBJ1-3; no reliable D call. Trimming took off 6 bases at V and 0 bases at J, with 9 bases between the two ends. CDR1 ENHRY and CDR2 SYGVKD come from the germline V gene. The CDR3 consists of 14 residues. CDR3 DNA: TGTGCCATCAGGGAAGAGGGCTCTGGAAACACCATATATTTT. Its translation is CAIREEGSGNTIYF.

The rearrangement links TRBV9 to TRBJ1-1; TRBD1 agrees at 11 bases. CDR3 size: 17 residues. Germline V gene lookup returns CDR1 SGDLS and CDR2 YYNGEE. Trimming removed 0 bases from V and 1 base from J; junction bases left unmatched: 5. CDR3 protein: CASSVGTGTGGNTEAFF. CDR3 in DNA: TGTGCCAGCAGCGTAGGAACAGGGACAGGGGGGAACACTGAAGCTTTCTTT.

CDR3 loop: CASSQAGENEQFF. The DNA of the CDR3 is TGTGCCAGCAGCCAAGCGGGGGAAAATGAGCAGTTCTTC. V and J are TRBV3-1 (or the pseudogene TRBV3-2) and TRBJ2-1, with D maybe TRBD2 (6 bases). V gave up 1 base and J gave up 7 bases, with 8 bases separating them. The V gene's germline CDR1 is LGHDT and CDR2 YNNKEL (reference sequence). The CDR3 runs to 13 residues.

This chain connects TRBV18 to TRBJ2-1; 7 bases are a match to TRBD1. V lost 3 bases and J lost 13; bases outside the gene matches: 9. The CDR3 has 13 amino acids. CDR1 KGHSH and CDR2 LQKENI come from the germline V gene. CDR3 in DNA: TGTGCCAGCTCACCCCCCGACAGGGCTTTTCAGTTCTTC. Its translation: CASSPPDRAFQFF.

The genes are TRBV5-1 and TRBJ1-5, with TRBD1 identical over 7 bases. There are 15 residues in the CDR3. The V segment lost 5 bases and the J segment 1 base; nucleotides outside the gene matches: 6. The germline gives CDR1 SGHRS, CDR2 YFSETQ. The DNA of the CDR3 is TGCGCCAGCAGACAAGGACAGGACAGCAATCAGCCCCAGCATTTT. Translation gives CASRQGQDSNQPQHF.

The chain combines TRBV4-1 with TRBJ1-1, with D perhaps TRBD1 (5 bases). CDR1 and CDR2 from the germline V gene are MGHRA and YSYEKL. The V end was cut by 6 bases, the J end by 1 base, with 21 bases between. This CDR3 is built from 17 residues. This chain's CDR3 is CASSLTTARDWNTEAFF. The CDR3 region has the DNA TGCGCCAGCAGTCTAACAACGGCCCGGGACTGGAACACTGAAGCTTTCTTT.

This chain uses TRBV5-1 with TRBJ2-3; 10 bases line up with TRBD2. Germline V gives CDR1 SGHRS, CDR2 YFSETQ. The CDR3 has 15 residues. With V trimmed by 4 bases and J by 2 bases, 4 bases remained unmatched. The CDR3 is CASSKLAGNTDTQYF. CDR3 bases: TGCGCCAGCAGCAAACTAGCGGGGAACACAGATACGCAGTATTTT.